Listed below are T cell receptor beta chains from one sample, sequenced in a study of T cells in Graves' hyperthyroidism and ophthalmopathy. MiXCR, run by TCRdb on the multiplex PCR reads, gives a single entry per CDR3 protein. Counted here are 450,000 to 650,000 distinct CDR3 sequences, roughly 17% occurring once; the ten biggest clones make up roughly 18%. Sequencing was carried out using blood. Every receptor here comes from a woman younger than 35 with Graves' ophthalmopathy. Both conserved end residues are part of each CDR3.

len | j_gene | v_gene | CDR3aa
17 | TRBJ2-7 | TRBV27 | CASSLSMRLAGPYEQYF
14 | TRBJ1-5 | TRBV20-1 | CSACPGRGNQPQHF
14 | TRBJ1-5 | TRBV20-1 | CSASPDRGGQPQHF
13 | TRBJ1-1 | TRBV20-1 | CSARDRGPNEAFF
15 | TRBJ1-6 | TRBV7-8 | CASSPRTGVGSPLHF
19 | TRBJ2-5 | TRBV14 | CASSQVKPGTQGYQETQYF
15 | TRBJ1-4 | TRBV5-1 | CASSTRLGGGEKLFF
16 | TRBJ1-3 | TRBV9 | CASSVVGSDSGNTIYF
15 | TRBJ2-7 | TRBV25-1 | CASSDLDDRFYEQYF
18 | TRBJ2-5 | TRBV20-1 | CSAINRTSRGLGRETQYF
17 | TRBJ2-5 | TRBV4-1 | CASSQAGGTGGKETQYF
15 | TRBJ1-2 | TRBV18 | CASSPRDGFPYGYTF
13 | TRBJ1-1 | TRBV7-3 | CASSMGSSREAFF
16 | TRBJ2-7 | TRBV4-2 | CASSQALAGGPYEQYF
12 | TRBJ1-1 | TRBV6-2/TRBV6-3 | CASNEGWTEAFF
15 | TRBJ1-4 | TRBV3-1 | CASSQEDSANEKLFF
11 | TRBJ2-7 | TRBV6-1 | CASRGREEQYF
17 | TRBJ1-3 | TRBV28 | CASSFGLATEIGNTIYF
15 | TRBJ2-5 | TRBV28 | CASSLSGRGKETQYF
14 | TRBJ2-3 | TRBV20-1 | CSARDSQVSDTQYF
17 | TRBJ2-1 | TRBV27 | CASSLSGLAGWDNEQFF
15 | TRBJ1-5 | TRBV7-9 | CASSLGGGQDQPQHF
12 | TRBJ2-7 | TRBV29-1 | CSVRGLSYEQYF
11 | TRBJ2-7 | TRBV7-2 | CASSLVREQYF
15 | TRBJ2-5 | TRBV3-1 | CASSQLKAGAETQYF
18 | TRBJ1-2 | TRBV27 | CASSHYYDSSGPLYGYTF
12 | TRBJ1-2 | TRBV6-5 | CASSYETNGYTF
14 | TRBJ1-3 | TRBV30 | CAWMDWETGNTIYF
13 | TRBJ1-2 | TRBV12-3/TRBV12-4 | CASSLNSGYGYTF
14 | TRBJ1-5 | TRBV27 | CASSLVGSDQPQHF
15 | TRBJ1-2 | TRBV6-1 | CASSSVAGTNYGYTF
14 | TRBJ1-5 | TRBV5-5 | CASSLAQARQPQHF
14 | TRBJ2-1 | TRBV20-1 | CSASGTSETNEQFF
14 | TRBJ2-7 | TRBV20-1 | CSASRLAGAYEQYF
15 | TRBJ1-3 | TRBV4-2 | CASSLFTGEGNTIYF
15 | TRBJ1-2 | TRBV29-1 | CSVVPQGRVPYGYTF
15 | TRBJ1-2 | TRBV6-1 | CASRPTGRSVAGYTF
15 | TRBJ2-4 | TRBV12-3/TRBV12-4 | CASSFLNWGKNIQYF
12 | TRBJ2-3 | TRBV30 | CAWDREADTQYF
16 | TRBJ2-3 | TRBV20-1 | CSAGGDSGGFPDTQYF
15 | TRBJ2-3 | TRBV3-1 | CASSQLAGSTDTQYF
13 | TRBJ2-2 | TRBV11-2 | CASSLEPTGELFF
15 | TRBJ1-4 | TRBV6-1 | CASSPYRGSNEKLFF
13 | TRBJ1-1 | TRBV28 | CASPGLGATEAFF
16 | TRBJ2-1 | TRBV9 | CASSPRQGVSYNEQFF
22 | TRBJ2-3 | TRBV20-1 | CSARGYFGREPNTGTGSDTQYF
13 | TRBJ1-2 | TRBV6-5 | CASSYSQNYGYTF